The clone carrying this T cell receptor (beta chain) is a singleton in its sample. Its specificity is unknown. The data were taken from a study of OX40 agonist ivuxolimab in advanced cancers. Study summary: Enrollees could have had prior anti-PD-1, anti-PD-L1 or anti-CTLA-4 therapy, which under 50% had received. There were three patients with partial responses, one having hepatocellular carcinoma and two cutaneous melanoma.

General study results and limits: The 0.1-3.0 mg/kg partial responders had among the lowest clonal expansion.

Germline V gene sequence: CDR1 SGHRS, CDR2 YFSETQ. This CDR3 contains 18 residues. The trim removed 4 bases at V and 7 bases at J, leaving 21 bases unmatched. Clones were sequenced by immunoSEQ multiplex PCR, and TCRdb holds only the in-frame ones, with some missing. The sample records roughly 100,000 clones, 90% being singletons. This rearrangement joins TRBV5-1 to TRBJ1-1, with 8 bases that match TRBD1. This TCR was sampled from an adult with an advanced solid tumor such as melanoma, head and neck, liver or kidney cancer. This specimen consisted of CD4+ or CD8+ T cells sorted from blood, obtained in a trial of the OX40 agonist ivuxolimab. CDR3 bases: TGCGCCAGCAGCATGAGGGCAAGGATAACAGGGGGGTTGAGTGAAGCTTTCTTT. As protein: CASSMRARITGGLSEAFF.